Shown below are 14 T cell receptor beta chains from a single sample sequenced in a study of blood T cell repertoires in COVID-19. Sequencing used immunoSEQ multiplex PCR; TCRdb keeps in-frame clones, though not all of them. Of some 220,000 clones in the sample, 75% to 85% were seen once. Sequencing was carried out using peripheral blood. These TCRs come from a man aged 45 to 65 with COVID-19, enrolled during active disease.

This clone was seen only once. This sequence joins TRBV12-3 or TRBV12-4 and TRBJ1-1, with no clear D. The CDR3 runs 12 residues. Trimming took 3 bases from V and 1 from J, leaving 3 bases between them. The chain's CDR3 is CASSFWNTEAFF. The CDR3 nucleotides are TGTGCCAGCAGTTTCTGGAACACTGAAGCTTTCTTT.

The chain joins TRBV2 to TRBJ1-4, with 9 bases identical to TRBD1. The J segment lost 5 bases and the V segment lost 3 bases, leaving 1 base of the junction unmatched. This CDR3 region has 14 residues. The germline V gene has CDR1 SNHLY and CDR2 FYNNEI. In DNA form, the CDR3 reads TGTGCCAGCAGTGAGGACAGGGGAAATGAAAAACTGTTTTTT. It encodes CASSEDRGNEKLFF.

The chain employs TRBV6-1 and TRBJ2-7; TRBD2 matches at 13 bases. Germline loops: CDR1 MNHNS, CDR2 SASEGT. Germline trimming cut 3 bases from V and 0 bases from J; bases unmatched to any gene: 11. The length of the CDR3 is 19 residues. The CDR3 spells CASSDPGTSGVRSSYEQYF. The DNA for the CDR3 is TGTGCCAGCAGTGACCCCGGGACTAGCGGGGTCAGAAGCTCCTACGAGCAGTACTTC.

The chain links TRBV11-2 to TRBJ2-3, with TRBD1 matching over 7 bases. The CDR3 length is 17 residues. CDR1 and CDR2 from the germline V gene are SGHAT and FQNNGV. J gave up 1 base and V 5 bases, and 12 bases lay outside the gene matches. CDR3: CASSISDRVGGTDTQYF. For the CDR3, the DNA is TGTGCCAGCAGCATCAGCGACAGGGTTGGGGGCACAGATACGCAGTATTTT.

The chain uses TRBV18 and TRBJ1-4, with TRBD1 identical over 7 bases. Germline CDR1 and CDR2: KGHSH and LQKENI. After removal of 5 bases from V and 0 bases from J, the junction contained 3 bases not matched to a gene. The CDR3 has 15 amino acids. CDR3 bases: TGTGCCAGCTCAAATACAGGGGCAACTAATGAAAAACTGTTTTTT. Its protein is CASSNTGATNEKLFF.

V usage is TRBV7-9 and J usage is TRBJ1-1; 8 bases fit TRBD1. V gave up 7 bases and J gave up 3 bases; unmatched junction bases: 13. Germline CDR1 reads SEHNR; CDR2 reads FQNEAQ (reference sequence). The CDR3 consists of 16 residues. Here the CDR3 reads CASMEMGAGGYTEAFF. The CDR3 DNA is TGTGCCAGCATGGAGATGGGGGCAGGGGGCTACACTGAAGCTTTCTTT.

The chain joins TRBV12-3 or TRBV12-4 to TRBJ1-2; possibly TRBD1 for D (6 bases). This CDR3 spans 13 amino acids. V dropped 6 bases and J dropped 8 bases, with 16 bases sitting between them. CDR3 sequence reads: CASSPTRGGGYTF. The CDR3 DNA follows: TGTGCCAGCAGCCCAACCAGGGGAGGGGGCTACACCTTC.

V usage is TRBV6-2 or TRBV6-3 and J usage is TRBJ2-4, with a possible D match to TRBD2 (7 bases). Germline V gene lookup returns CDR1 MNHEY and CDR2 SVGEGT. Deletions cut 2 bases from V and 7 bases from J, with 15 bases between. The CDR3 consists of 15 residues. The DNA for the CDR3 is TGTGCCAGCAGTTACATCTGGGGGCGGGAGAACATTCAGTACTTC. Translating gives CASSYIWGRENIQYF.

The chain combines TRBV2 with TRBJ1-4; a possible D gene is TRBD1 (6 bases). The CDR3 runs to 13 residues. V lost 4 bases to trimming and J lost 7 bases, with 10 bases between them. Germline V lookup: CDR1 SNHLY, CDR2 FYNNEI. For the CDR3, the DNA is TGTGCCAGCAGTGGGCCAGGGGTTGAAAAACTGTTTTTT. Protein sequence: CASSGPGVEKLFF.

The chain uses TRBV6-5 and TRBJ2-3; D gene uncertain. CDR1 is MNHEY, CDR2 SVGAGI, per germline. The CDR3 has 12 residues. V lost 2 bases and J 4 bases, leaving 4 bases between the germline ends. The CDR3 protein is CASSYRADTQYF. CDR3 DNA: TGTGCCAGCAGTTACCGGGCAGATACGCAGTATTTT.

This chain joins TRBV5-5 and TRBJ2-1; 8 nucleotides agree with TRBD2. Losses at the gene ends were 1 base for V and 4 bases for J; bases not matched to a gene: 10. Germline assignment: CDR1 SGHKS and CDR2 YYEKEE (reference sequence). The CDR3 is 17 amino acids. CDR3 nucleotide sequence: TGTGCCAGCAGCTTGTCCCTTGCGGGGGGCCTTTACAATGAGCAGTTCTTC. As protein: CASSLSLAGGLYNEQFF.

The CDR3 coding sequence is TGTGCCAGCAGTGAAGGTCTGAGCAATCAGCCCCAGCATTTT. It codes for CASSEGLSNQPQHF. The chain links TRBV6-1 to TRBJ1-5; D remains ambiguous. The CDR3 is 14 residues long. Trimming took off 1 base at V and 1 base at J, with 5 bases between the two ends. Germline CDR1 reads MNHNS; CDR2 reads SASEGT.

This chain links TRBV10-3 with TRBJ1-2, with D maybe TRBD1 (5 bases). The germline CDR1 and CDR2 sequences are ENHRY and SYGVKD. The CDR3 is made up of 14 amino acids. Between the trimmed V and J ends, which lost 6 bases and 7 bases, there was a span of 18 bases. The CDR3 spells CAIRPRELSGGYTF. CDR3 nucleotides: TGTGCCATCAGACCCAGGGAACTGTCGGGTGGCTACACCTTC.

CDR3 in amino acids: CASSASGGKTQYF. The CDR3 DNA is TGTGCCAGCAGTGCGAGCGGGGGAAAGACCCAGTACTTC. The V and J genes are TRBV2 and TRBJ2-5; TRBD2 agrees at 8 bases. The CDR3 contains 13 residues. Losses at the gene ends were 4 bases for V and 6 bases for J; bases not matched to a gene: 4. Germline V CDR1 and CDR2: SNHLY, FYNNEI.